This is a list of T cell receptor beta chains from one sample in a study of blood T cell repertoires in COVID-19. Assay used: immunoSEQ multiplex PCR; TCRdb lists only in-frame clones, some missing. This table has about 180,000 clones, about 80% appearing once. Specimen: peripheral blood. These receptor sequences come from a human donor in a cohort sampled during active COVID-19. The CDR3 runs from the conserved cysteine through the conserved F or W. The order of the fields is V gene, D gene, J gene, clone size, CDR3 protein, CDR3 DNA. A D gene is named only where the DNA matches it firmly. Only part of the rows carry a size: once, few, many, or a class if the clone is expanded.

V gene: TRBV25-1; D gene: -; J gene: TRBJ2-7; clone size: -; CDR3 protein: CASSKAGTYEQYF; CDR3 DNA: TGTGCCAGCAGTAAGGCAGGAACCTACGAGCAGTACTTC
V gene: TRBV5-8; D gene: TRBD1; J gene: TRBJ2-5; clone size: -; CDR3 protein: CASSLVNRGQTQYF; CDR3 DNA: TGTGCCAGCAGCTTGGTGAACAGGGGACAGACCCAGTACTTC
V gene: TRBV7-9; D gene: -; J gene: TRBJ1-4; clone size: -; CDR3 protein: CASSFAVNEKLFF; CDR3 DNA: TGTGCCAGCAGCTTCGCGGTCAATGAAAAACTGTTTTTT
V gene: TRBV7-8; D gene: TRBD2; J gene: TRBJ2-7; clone size: -; CDR3 protein: CASSFSGRGDEQYF; CDR3 DNA: TGTGCCAGCAGCTTTAGCGGGAGAGGAGACGAGCAGTACTTC
V gene: TRBV6-5; D gene: TRBD1; J gene: TRBJ1-2; clone size: -; CDR3 protein: CASRTGGGGNYGYTF; CDR3 DNA: TGTGCCAGCAGGACAGGGGGAGGGGGCAACTATGGCTACACCTTC
V gene: TRBV5-1; D gene: TRBD2; J gene: TRBJ2-2; clone size: -; CDR3 protein: CASSPPRGRDTGELFF; CDR3 DNA: TGCGCCAGCAGTCCCCCCCGCGGGAGGGACACCGGGGAGCTGTTTTTT
V gene: TRBV7-2; D gene: -; J gene: TRBJ1-2; clone size: -; CDR3 protein: CASSLASGGQGGYTF; CDR3 DNA: TGTGCCAGCAGCTTAGCGTCGGGGGGTCAGGGTGGCTACACCTTC
V gene: TRBV7-2; D gene: -; J gene: TRBJ1-3; clone size: -; CDR3 protein: CASSQQGSGNTIYF; CDR3 DNA: TGTGCCAGCAGCCAACAGGGATCCGGAAACACCATATATTTT
V gene: TRBV11-2; D gene: -; J gene: TRBJ1-1; clone size: -; CDR3 protein: CASSLGNRAGRKNTEAFF; CDR3 DNA: TGTGCCAGCAGCTTAGGAAACAGGGCCGGACGCAAAAACACTGAAGCTTTCTTT
V gene: TRBV19; D gene: TRBD1; J gene: TRBJ2-7; clone size: -; CDR3 protein: CASTPRGTGVHEQYF; CDR3 DNA: TGTGCCAGTACCCCGCGTGGGACAGGTGTCCACGAGCAGTACTTC
V gene: TRBV7-9; D gene: -; J gene: TRBJ2-7; clone size: -; CDR3 protein: CASSLKEPWQYF; CDR3 DNA: TGTGCCAGCAGCTTAAAAGAGCCTTGGCAGTACTTC
V gene: TRBV2; D gene: -; J gene: TRBJ2-1; clone size: -; CDR3 protein: CASSDTGNEQFF; CDR3 DNA: TGTGCCAGCAGTGACACAGGCAATGAGCAGTTCTTC
V gene: TRBV12-3/TRBV12-4; D gene: -; J gene: TRBJ2-1; clone size: -; CDR3 protein: CASSFSLGPQFF; CDR3 DNA: TGTGCCAGCAGTTTTTCACTGGGGCCCCAGTTCTTC
V gene: TRBV5-5; D gene: TRBD1; J gene: TRBJ2-1; clone size: -; CDR3 protein: CASSQTGVNEQFF; CDR3 DNA: TGTGCCAGCAGCCAGACAGGGGTCAATGAGCAGTTCTTC
V gene: TRBV7-9; D gene: -; J gene: TRBJ2-7; clone size: -; CDR3 protein: CASSFGQRVVEQYF; CDR3 DNA: TGTGCCAGCAGCTTTGGCCAGCGGGTGGTCGAGCAGTACTTC
V gene: TRBV5-6; D gene: -; J gene: TRBJ1-5; clone size: -; CDR3 protein: CASSRGGGRARQPQHF; CDR3 DNA: TGTGCCAGCAGCCGGGGAGGAGGAAGGGCACGGCAGCCCCAGCATTTT
V gene: TRBV18; D gene: -; J gene: TRBJ2-7; clone size: -; CDR3 protein: CASSPLAGTNSYEQYF; CDR3 DNA: TGTGCCAGCTCACCTCTAGCTGGGACAAACTCCTACGAGCAGTACTTC
V gene: TRBV11-2; D gene: -; J gene: TRBJ2-7; clone size: -; CDR3 protein: CASSFLQSAEPYEQYF; CDR3 DNA: TGTGCCAGCAGCTTTTTACAGTCAGCCGAACCGTACGAGCAGTACTTC
V gene: TRBV3-1/TRBV3-2; D gene: -; J gene: TRBJ1-6; clone size: -; CDR3 protein: CASSQRWQGINSPLHF; CDR3 DNA: TGTGCCAGCAGCCAACGTTGGCAGGGGATTAATTCACCCCTCCACTTT
V gene: TRBV4-2; D gene: -; J gene: TRBJ1-6; clone size: once; CDR3 protein: CASSPGVNYNSPLHF; CDR3 DNA: TGTGCCAGCAGCCCGGGAGTTAACTATAATTCACCCCTCCACTTT
V gene: TRBV4-3; D gene: TRBD2; J gene: TRBJ2-6; clone size: few; CDR3 protein: CASSQDGGAGANVLTF; CDR3 DNA: TGCGCCAGCAGCCAAGATGGGGGGGCTGGGGCCAACGTCCTGACTTTC
V gene: TRBV5-1; D gene: TRBD1; J gene: TRBJ1-6; clone size: few; CDR3 protein: CASREGQGNSPLHF; CDR3 DNA: TGCGCCAGCAGGGAGGGACAGGGCAATTCACCCCTCCACTTT
V gene: TRBV5-5; D gene: -; J gene: TRBJ2-3; clone size: -; CDR3 protein: CASSLGRVGGTDTQYF; CDR3 DNA: TGTGCCAGCAGCTTGGGACGGGTAGGAGGCACAGATACGCAGTATTTT
V gene: TRBV7-2; D gene: TRBD1; J gene: TRBJ1-5; clone size: -; CDR3 protein: CASSSDRGYNQPQHF; CDR3 DNA: TGTGCCAGCAGCTCGGACAGGGGGTACAATCAGCCCCAGCATTTT
V gene: TRBV4-2; D gene: -; J gene: TRBJ1-4; clone size: -; CDR3 protein: CASSQEVGSSSTNEKLFF; CDR3 DNA: TGTGCCAGCAGCCAAGAGGTGGGCTCCTCCTCAACTAATGAAAAACTGTTTTTT
V gene: TRBV24-1; D gene: TRBD2; J gene: TRBJ2-7; clone size: -; CDR3 protein: CATSDRGTSVSYEQYF; CDR3 DNA: TGTGCCACCAGTGATCGCGGGACTAGCGTCTCCTACGAGCAGTACTTC
V gene: TRBV7-6; D gene: TRBD2; J gene: TRBJ2-1; clone size: -; CDR3 protein: CASSWTSGSYNEQFF; CDR3 DNA: TGTGCCAGCAGTTGGACTAGCGGTTCCTACAATGAGCAGTTCTTC
V gene: TRBV5-1; D gene: -; J gene: TRBJ2-7; clone size: few; CDR3 protein: CASGTETGFPYEQYF; CDR3 DNA: TGCGCCAGTGGGACTGAGACCGGGTTCCCCTACGAGCAGTACTTC
V gene: TRBV7-9; D gene: TRBD1; J gene: TRBJ2-7; clone size: -; CDR3 protein: CASSLDREIRYEQYF; CDR3 DNA: TGTGCCAGCAGCTTGGACAGGGAGATCCGCTACGAGCAGTACTTC
V gene: TRBV7-4; D gene: TRBD1; J gene: TRBJ1-4; clone size: -; CDR3 protein: CASSPTDRVGDEKLFF; CDR3 DNA: TGTGCCAGCAGCCCCACCGACAGGGTCGGCGACGAAAAACTGTTTTTT
V gene: TRBV18; D gene: -; J gene: TRBJ1-4; clone size: -; CDR3 protein: CASSPDSREKLFF; CDR3 DNA: TGTGCCAGCTCCCCGGACAGTCGCGAAAAACTGTTTTTT
V gene: TRBV15; D gene: -; J gene: TRBJ1-5; clone size: once; CDR3 protein: CATSRENMTVPWVPQHF; CDR3 DNA: TGTGCCACCAGCAGAGAAAATATGACAGTCCCTTGGGTGCCCCAGCATTTT
V gene: TRBV6-6; D gene: -; J gene: TRBJ2-3; clone size: -; CDR3 protein: CASRLQTDTQYF; CDR3 DNA: TGTGCCAGCAGGTTACAAACAGATACGCAGTATTTT
V gene: TRBV6-5; D gene: -; J gene: TRBJ2-7; clone size: -; CDR3 protein: CASSYGQAGYEQYF; CDR3 DNA: TGTGCCAGCAGTTACGGGCAGGCGGGCTACGAGCAGTACTTC
V gene: TRBV5-6; D gene: -; J gene: TRBJ2-7; clone size: once; CDR3 protein: CASSTLQGRSYEQYF; CDR3 DNA: TGTGCCAGCAGCACCCTACAGGGGAGGTCCTACGAGCAGTACTTC
V gene: TRBV10-1; D gene: TRBD1; J gene: TRBJ1-1; clone size: few; CDR3 protein: CASSSTGVETEAFF; CDR3 DNA: TGCGCCAGCAGTTCGACAGGGGTGGAGACTGAAGCTTTCTTT
V gene: TRBV4-2; D gene: TRBD2; J gene: TRBJ2-1; clone size: many; CDR3 protein: CASSQASAGGFEHEQFF; CDR3 DNA: TGTGCCAGCAGCCAAGCGTCAGCGGGAGGCTTTGAGCATGAGCAGTTCTTC
V gene: TRBV12-3/TRBV12-4; D gene: -; J gene: TRBJ2-7; clone size: -; CDR3 protein: CASAPGGEQYF; CDR3 DNA: TGTGCCAGCGCCCCCGGAGGCGAGCAGTACTTC
V gene: TRBV18; D gene: -; J gene: TRBJ1-6; clone size: -; CDR3 protein: CASSPTGGDSPLHF; CDR3 DNA: TGTGCCAGCTCACCAACAGGAGGGGACTCACCCCTCCACTTT
V gene: TRBV4-1; D gene: -; J gene: TRBJ1-1; clone size: -; CDR3 protein: CASSLRGALRNTEAFF; CDR3 DNA: TGCGCCAGCAGCCTCCGGGGGGCGTTAAGGAACACTGAAGCTTTCTTT
V gene: TRBV5-5; D gene: TRBD1; J gene: TRBJ1-1; clone size: once; CDR3 protein: CASSLAVRGRSLNTEAFF; CDR3 DNA: TGTGCCAGCAGCTTGGCTGTCAGGGGGCGGTCGCTGAACACTGAAGCTTTCTTT
V gene: TRBV12-3/TRBV12-4; D gene: -; J gene: TRBJ2-3; clone size: once; CDR3 protein: CASSRTVTDTQYF; CDR3 DNA: TGTGCCAGCAGTCGGACAGTCACAGATACGCAGTATTTT
V gene: TRBV28; D gene: -; J gene: TRBJ1-3; clone size: few; CDR3 protein: CASSLYRSPSGNTIYF; CDR3 DNA: TGTGCCAGCAGTTTGTACAGGTCCCCCTCTGGAAACACCATATATTTT
V gene: TRBV9; D gene: -; J gene: TRBJ2-7; clone size: few; CDR3 protein: CASSVALDISYEQYF; CDR3 DNA: TGTGCCAGCAGCGTAGCCCTGGACATCTCCTACGAGCAGTACTTC
V gene: TRBV18; D gene: -; J gene: TRBJ1-1; clone size: -; CDR3 protein: CASSPPGGTNTEAFF; CDR3 DNA: TGTGCCAGCTCACCACCGGGGGGAACGAACACTGAAGCTTTCTTT
V gene: TRBV15; D gene: TRBD1; J gene: TRBJ2-7; clone size: -; CDR3 protein: CATSRTGQGAYEQYF; CDR3 DNA: TGTGCCACCAGCAGAACGGGACAGGGGGCCTACGAGCAGTACTTC
V gene: TRBV29-1; D gene: -; J gene: TRBJ2-5; clone size: -; CDR3 protein: CSVEWETEETQYF; CDR3 DNA: TGCAGCGTCGAGTGGGAGACCGAAGAGACCCAGTACTTC
V gene: TRBV4-1; D gene: TRBD2; J gene: TRBJ2-7; clone size: -; CDR3 protein: CASSQDQELAGGQYF; CDR3 DNA: TGCGCCAGCAGCCAAGATCAAGAACTAGCGGGGGGACAGTACTTC